This passage covers 6 T cell receptor beta chains from one sample sequenced in a study of OX40 agonist ivuxolimab in advanced cancers. TCRdb's copy holds only in-frame clones and misses some; the assay was immunoSEQ multiplex PCR. The sample comprises some 86,000 clones, around 82% of which are singletons, and over 3% rests with the top ten. Sequenced material: CD4+ or CD8+ T cells sorted from blood, taken in a trial of the OX40 agonist ivuxolimab. The receptors derive from an adult with an advanced solid tumor such as melanoma, head and neck, liver or kidney cancer.

This rearrangement joins TRBV11-2 to TRBJ2-5, with D maybe TRBD2 (5 bases). V was trimmed by 5 bases and J by 10 bases, leaving 17 bases between them. The CDR3 length is 13 residues. Germline V gives CDR1 SGHAT, CDR2 FQNNGV. CDR3 coding DNA: TGTGCCAGCAGCCCTATCCGGGGTAGAGGCCAGTACTTC. This sequence encodes CASSPIRGRGQYF.

The J gene is TRBJ1-5, the V gene TRBV6-5, with 9 bases identical to TRBD1. Germline CDR1 and CDR2: MNHEY and SVGAGI. The CDR3 length is 14 residues. The ends lost 11 bases at V and 4 bases at J; junction bases unmatched: 9. CDR3 sequence (DNA): TGTGCCTGTTCCGGGACAGGGTGGAATCAGCCCCAGCATTTT. This encodes CACSGTGWNQPQHF.

The V call is TRBV11-2, the J call TRBJ2-3; 13 bases agree with TRBD2. With 6 bases clipped from V and 6 bases from J, the junction kept 3 bases outside the gene matches. Germline V gene data show CDR1 as SGHAT and CDR2 as FQNNGV. The CDR3 extends over 14 amino acids. This chain's CDR3 is CASRLAGGGDTQYF. DNA of the CDR3: TGTGCCAGCAGACTAGCGGGAGGGGGTGATACGCAGTATTTT.

This chain uses TRBV10-3 with TRBJ2-1; D unresolved. Germline V gene data show CDR1 as ENHRY and CDR2 as SYGVKD. CDR3 length: 13 residues. The ends were cut back, 3 bases at V and 6 bases at J, with 9 bases in the middle. The CDR3 nucleotides are TGTGCCATCAGTGAACCAGCAGGCAATGAGCAGTTCTTC. This sequence encodes CAISEPAGNEQFF.

The V gene is TRBV30, the J gene TRBJ1-5; D call uncertain. The V and J ends lost 2 bases and 1 base respectively, with 6 bases between them. The CDR3 spans 13 residues. The germline CDR1 and CDR2 sequences are GTSNPN and SVGIG (reference sequence). CDR3 loop: CAWSSDSNQPQHF. CDR3 nucleotide sequence: TGTGCCTGGAGTTCGGACAGCAATCAGCCCCAGCATTTT.

The chain is built from TRBV7-8 and TRBJ1-1; D is possibly TRBD1 (5 bases). The germline CDR1 and CDR2 sequences are SGHVS and FQNEAQ. The CDR3 is made up of 16 amino acids. The V end lost 3 bases, the J end lost 0 bases, and 14 bases lay between the germline ends. The CDR3 is CASSFLPGHMNTEAFF. The DNA for the CDR3 is TGTGCCAGCAGCTTTCTTCCGGGGCACATGAACACTGAAGCTTTCTTT.